A single sample is the source of the 30 T cell receptor beta chains below, sequenced in a study of shared clonotypes between healthy human individuals. The repertoire was sequenced with immunoSEQ multiplex PCR; TCRdb's copy has only in-frame clones and lacks some. The data hold approximately 940,000 clones, with approximately 76% observed a single time. Sequencing was performed on memory CD4+ T cells sorted from blood. The subset: CD45RA-negative fraction. These receptors all stem from a man aged 18 to 29 in good health.

V usage is TRBV5-4 and J usage is TRBJ2-3; TRBD2 agrees at 8 bases. Looked up from germline, CDR1 is SGHNT and CDR2 is YYREEE (reference sequence). V gave up 2 bases and J gave up 0 bases; unmatched junction bases: 5. The CDR3 sequence is 16 residues long. Here the CDR3 reads CASSFKLAASTDTQYF. The CDR3 DNA follows: TGTGCCAGCAGCTTCAAACTAGCGGCAAGCACAGATACGCAGTATTTT.

The rearrangement joins TRBV27 to TRBJ1-1; 11 bases are a match to TRBD1. The V segment lost 6 bases and the J segment 5 bases; nucleotides outside the gene matches: 8. Germline CDR1 is MNHEY and CDR2 is SMNVEV (reference sequence). CDR3 length: 15 residues. The CDR3 region is CASRRGQGAFTEAFF. For the CDR3, the DNA is TGTGCCAGCAGGCGAGGACAGGGGGCGTTTACTGAAGCTTTCTTT.

About this clone itself: Given a much more abundant clone one base away, this may be a read error. The rearrangement links TRBV10-1 to TRBJ2-2, with unresolved D. The germline V and J ends were trimmed by 1 base and 4 bases, with 4 bases remaining between them. In germline, CDR1 is WNHNN, CDR2 SYGVQD (reference sequence). CDR3 length: 13 residues. The CDR3 nucleotides read TGCGCCAGCAGTGAGTGGGCCACCGGGGAGCTGTTTTTT. Protein sequence: CASSEWATGELFF.

V is TRBV11-1 and J is TRBJ2-1; no clear D. This CDR3 contains 14 residues. CDR1 SGHAT and CDR2 FQDESV come from the germline V gene (reference sequence). Trimming took off 1 base at V and 3 bases at J, with 7 bases between the two ends. The CDR3 region is CASSLGTVYNEQFF. For the CDR3, the DNA is TGTGCCAGCAGCTTAGGGACGGTCTACAATGAGCAGTTCTTC.

The CDR3 spells CASSLNSAGGPTKNIQYF. For the CDR3, the DNA is TGTGCCAGCAGCTTAAATTCAGCGGGGGGGCCGACCAAAAACATTCAGTACTTC. The chain uses TRBV11-3 and TRBJ2-4, with 10 nucleotides matching TRBD2. Germline loops: CDR1 SGHNT, CDR2 YENEEA. J lost 2 bases, V lost 2 bases, and 9 bases had no gene match. The CDR3 runs to 18 residues.

The J gene is TRBJ2-7, the V gene TRBV4-3; TRBD2 matches 10 bases. Trimming removed 0 bases from V and 3 bases from J; junction bases left unmatched: 2. The CDR3 length is 15 residues. CDR1 is LGHNA and CDR2 is YSLEER in the germline V gene. Here the CDR3 DNA reads TGCGCCAGCAGCCAAGATCTAGCGGGGGTCTACGAGCAGTACTTC. Its translation is CASSQDLAGVYEQYF.

The chain recombines TRBV18 with TRBJ2-7, with D possibly matching TRBD1 (5 bases). The V gene lost 4 bases and the J gene lost 3 bases, with 10 bases spanning the gap. Germline V gene sequence: CDR1 KGHSH, CDR2 LQKENI. The CDR3 extends over 13 amino acids. The chain's CDR3 is CASSLQEYYEQYF. The CDR3 DNA follows: TGTGCCAGCTCACTACAGGAATACTACGAGCAGTACTTC.

The chain recombines TRBV5-6 with TRBJ2-1, with TRBD2 matching over 9 bases. V lost 1 base, J lost 7 bases, and 6 bases stayed unmatched. Germline V gene data show CDR1 as SGHDT and CDR2 as YYEEEE. The CDR3 consists of 15 residues. The CDR3 region is CASSLIAGARNEQFF. The DNA of the CDR3 is TGTGCCAGCAGCTTGATAGCGGGAGCACGGAATGAGCAGTTCTTC.

The genes are TRBV14 and TRBJ2-2; 7 bases match TRBD1. This CDR3 is 17 amino acids long. The junction had 10 bases not matched to a gene; V was cut back by 4 bases and J by 2 bases. The germline CDR1 and CDR2 sequences are SGHDN and FVKESK. The CDR3, as DNA: TGTGCCAGCAGCCCACTTAGGGGACAGCTAAACACCGGGGAGCTGTTTTTT. Protein product: CASSPLRGQLNTGELFF.

CDR3 DNA: TGTGCCAGCAGCTTGAGAGGGAGGGGGCCTAACTATGGCTACACCTTC. Encoded protein: CASSLRGRGPNYGYTF. This chain uses TRBV5-6 with TRBJ1-2, with 7 bases matching TRBD1. The germline V gene encodes CDR1 SGHDT and CDR2 YYEEEE. The CDR3 has 16 residues. V lost 1 base and J lost 0; bases outside the gene matches: 6.

The V and J genes are TRBV6-5 and TRBJ1-2; no clear D gene. The V end was cut by 6 bases, the J end by 4 bases, with 12 bases between. The length of the CDR3 is 13 residues. Germline V CDR1 and CDR2: MNHEY, SVGAGI. The CDR3 loop reads CASSRTTSYGYTF. CDR3 nucleotide sequence: TGTGCCAGCAGCCGAACTACGAGCTATGGCTACACCTTC.

The gene calls are TRBV6-5 and TRBJ1-1; 8 bases are shared with TRBD1. In germline, CDR1 is MNHEY, CDR2 SVGAGI. The CDR3 covers 13 residues. Trimming removed 6 bases from V and 4 bases from J; junction bases left unmatched: 4. CDR3 loop: CASSITGGTEAFF. The CDR3 nucleotides are TGTGCCAGCAGCATAACAGGGGGCACTGAAGCTTTCTTT.

The genes are TRBV14 and TRBJ2-7; 11 positions match TRBD2. Trimming removed 4 bases from V and 4 bases from J; junction bases left unmatched: 9. CDR3 length: 16 amino acids. Looked up from germline, CDR1 is SGHDN and CDR2 is FVKESK. The CDR3 protein is CASSPEGSSGRYEQYF. CDR3 coding DNA: TGTGCCAGCAGCCCAGAGGGGTCTAGCGGGAGGTACGAGCAGTACTTC. Drawing the rest from reference TRBV14 and TRBJ2-7, the complete variable domain is EAGVTQFPSHSVIEKGQTVTLRCDPISGHDNLYWYRRVMGKEIKFLLHFVKESKQDESGMPNNRFLAERTGGTYSTLKVQPAELEDSGVYFCASSPEGSSGRYEQYFGPGTRLTVT.

V and J are TRBV6-6 and TRBJ2-5, with a weak D call TRBD2 (5 bases). The CDR3 runs to 15 residues. V lost 4 bases and J 4 bases, leaving 16 bases between the germline ends. The germline V gene has CDR1 MNHNY and CDR2 SVGAGI (reference sequence). CDR3 in amino acids: CASSWTRGKGETQYF. The CDR3 DNA is TGTGCCAGCAGTTGGACCCGAGGGAAGGGAGAGACCCAGTACTTC.

J is TRBJ1-2 and V is TRBV27, with 7 bases identical to TRBD1. V lost 5 bases, J lost 8 bases, and 8 bases stayed unmatched. Germline loops: CDR1 MNHEY, CDR2 SMNVEV (reference sequence). There are 13 residues in the CDR3. In DNA, the CDR3 is TGTGCCAGCAGTCCGACAGGGAGGCGCGGCTACACCTTC. This gives the protein CASSPTGRRGYTF.

This chain connects TRBV7-6 to TRBJ2-1; 8 bases fit TRBD2. Trimming cost V 1 base and J 1 base; bases outside gene matches: 6. The CDR3 covers 17 residues. The germline CDR1 and CDR2 sequences are SGHVS and FNYEAQ. CDR3 sequence (DNA): TGTGCCAGCAGCTTAGTAGGTAGCGGGAAATCCTACAATGAGCAGTTCTTC. Translated, it gives CASSLVGSGKSYNEQFF. Based on the CDR3 plus reference TRBV7-6 and TRBJ2-1, the full variable domain is GAGVSQSPRYKVTKRGQDVALRCDPISGHVSLYWYRQALGQGPEFLTYFNYEAQQDKSGLPNDRFSAERPEGSISTLTIQRTEQRDSAMYRCASSLVGSGKSYNEQFFGPGTRLTVL.

The rearrangement joins TRBV6-4 to TRBJ1-5; 7 bases are shared with TRBD1. J lost 6 bases, V lost 6 bases, and 5 bases had no gene match. The CDR3 has 13 amino acids. Germline CDR1 and CDR2: MRHNA and SNTAGT. CDR3 nucleotides: TGTGCCAGCAGCCCCCAGGGGGGTCAGCCCCAGCATTTT. It encodes CASSPQGGQPQHF.

The table lists this clone with a few counts. The V call is TRBV11-2, the J call TRBJ2-5; D not certain. Germline CDR1 SGHAT, CDR2 FQNNGV. Trimming removed 1 base at V and 5 bases at J, with 11 bases between. The CDR3 covers 14 residues. The CDR3 protein is CASSLGGPAETQYF. CDR3 DNA: TGTGCCAGCAGCTTAGGGGGTCCTGCGGAGACCCAGTACTTC.

This clone was picked up one time. Other DNA sequences in this sample translate to the same CDR3. The chain uses TRBV5-1 and TRBJ1-1, with D perhaps TRBD1 (6 bases). Trimming took off 2 bases at V and 0 bases at J, with 8 bases between the two ends. This CDR3 region has 14 residues. Germline V gene lookup returns CDR1 SGHRS and CDR2 YFSETQ. In DNA, the CDR3 is TGCGCCAGCAGCTTAACAGGGCTGAACACTGAAGCTTTCTTT. It translates to CASSLTGLNTEAFF. Full variable domain (missing parts from reference TRBV5-1 and TRBJ1-1): KAGVTQTPRYLIKTRGQQVTLSCSPISGHRSVSWYQQTPGQGLQFLFEYFSETQRNKGNFPGRFSGRQFSNSRSEMNVSTLELGDSALYLCASSLTGLNTEAFFGQGTRLTVV.

The rearrangement links TRBV28 to TRBJ2-1, with 10 bases aligning to TRBD2. Germline V gene lookup returns CDR1 MDHEN and CDR2 SYDVKM. V gave up 7 bases and J gave up 9 bases; unmatched junction bases: 9. The CDR3 runs to 14 residues. CDR3 DNA: TGTGCCAGCACCATGAGGCTAGCGGGGGCTGAGCAGTTCTTC. Translation: CASTMRLAGAEQFF.

The rearrangement joins TRBV10-3 to TRBJ2-7, with 9 bases aligning to TRBD1. The CDR3 is 13 residues long. The V gene's germline CDR1 is ENHRY and CDR2 SYGVKD. Trimming at V came to 6 bases and at J to 5 bases, leaving 5 bases not matched to a gene. The CDR3 region has the DNA TGTGCCATCAGGGGGACAGGGAACCACGAGCAGTACTTC. Amino acid sequence: CAIRGTGNHEQYF.

Many counts were recorded for this clone. The chain is built from TRBV5-1 and TRBJ1-1; D is perhaps TRBD1 (6 bases). Trimming removed 4 bases from V and 4 bases from J, with 11 bases in between. Germline CDR1 is SGHRS and CDR2 is YFSETQ. The CDR3 length is 13 residues. CDR3 residues: CASSPQGITEAFF. CDR3 DNA sequence: TGCGCCAGCAGCCCGCAGGGGATCACTGAAGCTTTCTTT.

J is TRBJ2-7 and V is TRBV6-8; TRBD2 matches 15 bases. V lost 2 bases, J lost 5 bases, and 7 bases stayed unmatched. The germline V gene has CDR1 MNHGY and CDR2 SAAAGT. The CDR3 sequence is 17 residues long. CDR3: CASSYPGLAGGWDEQYF. As DNA, the CDR3 is TGTGCCAGCAGTTACCCGGGACTAGCGGGGGGATGGGACGAGCAGTACTTC.

The rearrangement links TRBV2 to TRBJ2-7, with D perhaps matching TRBD2 (6 bases). CDR3 size: 17 residues. Looked up from germline, CDR1 is SNHLY and CDR2 is FYNNEI. Deletions cut 5 bases from V and 7 bases from J, with 27 bases between. CDR3 bases: TGTGCCAGCAGTAGGTTTGCGGGGCGGGGTTTAGATGTGGAGCAGTACTTC. Its translation: CASSRFAGRGLDVEQYF. The full variable domain, with the rest looked up from reference TRBV2 and TRBJ2-7, is EPEVTQTPSHQVTQMGQEVILRCVPISNHLYFYWYRQILGQKVEFLVSFYNNEISEKSEIFDDQFSVERPDGSNFTLKIRSTKLEDSAMYFCASSRFAGRGLDVEQYFGPGTRLTVT.

There are a few counts of this clone. The chain uses TRBV10-3 and TRBJ2-6; D assignment may be TRBD1 or TRBD2 (5 bases each). Germline lookup yields CDR1 ENHRY and CDR2 SYGVKD. The V gene lost 10 bases and the J gene lost 0 bases, with 16 bases spanning the gap. The CDR3 runs to 16 residues. In DNA, the CDR3 is TGTGCCACCGATAGGGGACCCATCTCTGGGGCCAACGTCCTGACTTTC. Amino acids: CATDRGPISGANVLTF.

This clone was observed a few times. V and J are TRBV6-1 and TRBJ2-2, with a tentative D call TRBD1 (6 bases). CDR1 MNHNS and CDR2 SASEGT come from the germline V gene. This CDR3 comprises 14 residues. Trimming took off 3 bases at V and 3 bases at J, with 8 bases between the two ends. DNA of the CDR3: TGTGCCAGCAGTGACCAGGGGTACACCGGGGAGCTGTTTTTT. Translated, it gives CASSDQGYTGELFF.

The chain recombines TRBV5-1 with TRBJ1-5; TRBD1 might be the D (5 bases). The CDR3 loop spans 16 amino acids. Per the germline V gene, CDR1 is SGHRS and CDR2 is YFSETQ. V lost 0 bases and J lost 6, with 16 bases in between. The CDR3 is CASSLEPGGQGQPQHF. CDR3 sequence (DNA): TGCGCCAGCAGCTTGGAACCAGGAGGGCAGGGTCAGCCCCAGCATTTT.

This rearrangement joins TRBV14 to TRBJ1-2; 8 bases are shared with TRBD1. This CDR3 comprises 15 residues. The germline V gene has CDR1 SGHDN and CDR2 FVKESK. Unmatched junction bases numbered 11, after V lost 5 bases and J lost 6 bases. In DNA form, the CDR3 reads TGTGCCAGCAGCTCCTTTCCCGGGACAGGAGATGGCTACACCTTC. Amino acids: CASSSFPGTGDGYTF.

The chain has TRBV2 and TRBJ2-2; D perhaps matches TRBD1 (6 bases). Trimming stripped 8 bases from V and 7 bases from J, with 14 bases between. In germline, CDR1 is SNHLY, CDR2 FYNNEI. This CDR3 has 13 amino acids. CDR3 loop: CASRAQGDGELFF. For the CDR3, the DNA is TGTGCCAGCCGGGCACAGGGCGACGGGGAGCTGTTTTTT.

V usage is TRBV9 and J usage is TRBJ2-5; D is uncertain. This CDR3 has 15 residues. The germline V and J ends were trimmed by 0 bases and 5 bases, with 14 bases remaining between them. Germline CDR1 and CDR2: SGDLS and YYNGEE. The CDR3 is CASSVGSPTRETQYF. CDR3 coding DNA: TGTGCCAGCAGCGTAGGGTCCCCCACAAGGGAGACCCAGTACTTC.